This T cell receptor beta chain stems from a study of blood T cell repertoires in COVID-19. Here immunoSEQ multiplex PCR was the method, and the copy in TCRdb shows in-frame clones only, minus some. The profile shows some 200,000 clones, 80% to 90% of them singletons. The germline V gene encodes CDR1 WNHNN and CDR2 SYGVQD (reference sequence). V was trimmed by 3 bases and J by 7 bases, leaving 31 bases between them. The CDR3 runs to 21 residues. Sequencing was done on a sample of peripheral blood. This TCR derives from a woman aged 18-29 years who had recovered from COVID-19. The genes are TRBV10-1 and TRBJ1-6; D is uncertain. The CDR3, as DNA: TGCGCCAGCAGTGACCCTTCATGGCCGGACGGGGTAAAAAGCTTGAATTCACCCCTCCACTTT. Protein sequence: CASSDPSWPDGVKSLNSPLHF.